The rows below give T cell receptor beta chains drawn from one sample of a study of CD8+ T cells in alopecia areata. Here immunoSEQ multiplex PCR was the method, and the copy in TCRdb shows in-frame clones only, minus some. This sample yields roughly 200,000 clones, of which 35% to 40% are seen a single time; around 0.48% belongs to the top ten. Source: CD4+ T cells sorted from blood, taken at roughly week 30, from a patient treated with tofacitinib. Receptors were obtained from a human donor with alopecia areata. The CDR3 runs from the conserved cysteine through the conserved F or W. A D gene is named only where the DNA matches it firmly. A row's size may be missing; if present it is once, few, many or a size class.

J: TRBJ2-1; D: NA; size: few; V: TRBV29-1; length: 13; CDR3: CSVGWASGNEQFF
J: TRBJ2-2; D: NA; size: NA; V: TRBV23-1; length: 15; CDR3: CASRPSGGPTGELFF
J: TRBJ2-3; D: NA; size: NA; V: TRBV27; length: 16; CDR3: CASSGLALTSTDTQYF
J: TRBJ1-1; D: NA; size: NA; V: TRBV30; length: 12; CDR3: CAWSVQAGKAFF
J: TRBJ2-3; D: NA; size: NA; V: TRBV29-1; length: 11; CDR3: CSVAVKDTQYF
J: TRBJ1-2; D: NA; size: NA; V: TRBV5-1; length: 14; CDR3: CASSLMTETYGYTF
J: TRBJ1-2; D: TRBD1; size: NA; V: TRBV27; length: 13; CDR3: CASRIDRAGGYTF
J: TRBJ1-1; D: NA; size: NA; V: TRBV6-6; length: 11; CDR3: CASRGNTEAFF
J: TRBJ1-6; D: NA; size: NA; V: TRBV6-5; length: 15; CDR3: CASTPSEGWNSPLHF
J: TRBJ2-6; D: NA; size: NA; V: TRBV7-3; length: 16; CDR3: CASSSGRGTGANVLTF
J: TRBJ2-1; D: NA; size: NA; V: TRBV11-2; length: 15; CDR3: CASSGDVGSYNEQFF
J: TRBJ1-6; D: TRBD1; size: NA; V: TRBV9; length: 15; CDR3: CASSVGTGGSSPLHF
J: TRBJ1-1; D: NA; size: NA; V: TRBV6-5; length: 13; CDR3: CASSFDRTREAFF
J: TRBJ1-2; D: NA; size: few; V: TRBV5-1; length: 14; CDR3: CASSSGQSNYGYTF
J: TRBJ2-2; D: TRBD1; size: NA; V: TRBV2; length: 16; CDR3: CASNGGGQGNTGELFF
J: TRBJ1-1; D: NA; size: once; V: TRBV27; length: 12; CDR3: CASSIPGQEAFF
J: TRBJ1-1; D: NA; size: NA; V: TRBV25-1; length: 14; CDR3: CASRKGGMNTEAFF